This T cell receptor (beta chain) originates from a study of T-cell memory formation after mild COVID-19. Overall study findings and caveats: Pre-infection memory held some responding clones, suggesting pre-existing cross-reactive T cells responded. Among CD4+ contracting clones, most were CM and EM, and CD8+ ones EMRA.

TCRdb passed the 5' RACE reads through MiXCR, listing each CDR3 protein once. The table lists over 14,000 distinct CDR3 sequences, roughly a fifth of them singletons. Germline CDR1 MNHEY, CDR2 SVGAGI. This CDR3 region has 12 residues. V was clipped by 8 bases and J by 3 bases, with 7 bases between them. This clonotype was seen at least ten times. Its antigen is unidentified. The chain is built from TRBV6-5 and TRBJ2-2, with D maybe TRBD2 (5 bases). The receptor's source is an adult woman who had mild COVID-19 (a few samples of this study predate the infection). Cell type and time point are not known. Specimen: PBMCs or a T cell subset sorted from them (not recorded which). The CDR3 DNA reads as TGTGCCAGCGGGGAGTACACCGGGGAGCTGTTTTTT. It specifies CASGEYTGELFF.